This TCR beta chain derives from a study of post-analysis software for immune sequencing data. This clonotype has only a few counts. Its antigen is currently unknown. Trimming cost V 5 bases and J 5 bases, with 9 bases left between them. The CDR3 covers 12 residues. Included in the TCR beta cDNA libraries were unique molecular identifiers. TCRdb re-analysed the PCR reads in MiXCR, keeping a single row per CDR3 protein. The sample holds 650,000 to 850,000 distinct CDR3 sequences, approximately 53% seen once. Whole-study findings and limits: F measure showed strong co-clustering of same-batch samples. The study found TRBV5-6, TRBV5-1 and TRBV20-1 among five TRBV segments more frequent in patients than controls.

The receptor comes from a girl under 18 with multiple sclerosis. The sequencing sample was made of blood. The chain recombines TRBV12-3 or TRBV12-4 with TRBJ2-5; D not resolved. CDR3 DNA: TGTGCCAGCAGTCCAACATTTGAGACCCAGTACTTC. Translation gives CASSPTFETQYF.